In this sample, the clone carrying this T cell receptor (beta chain) turned up many times. Its antigen remains unknown. According to the study, TCR beta libraries were built with iRepertoire HTBI primers and CDR3-region Arm-PCR. TCRdb independently ran MiXCR on the multiplex PCR reads; one entry per CDR3 protein. The sample contains 400,000 to 500,000 distinct CDR3 sequences, over 15% of which appear only once. Germline CDR1 is MDHEN and CDR2 is SYDVKM. The length of the CDR3 is 15 residues. After removal of 6 bases from V and 6 bases from J, the junction contained 10 bases not matched to a gene. This sample stems from a study of regulatory T cells in long-lasting Graves disease. Time point given: newly diagnosed GD, antithyroid drugs for less than 3 months. Preparation of the TCR library used RNA extracted from PBMCs. General observations from the study: Exclusively peripheral blood, rather than thyroid tissue, was studied. Preferential use of TRBV28, TRBJ1-2 and TRBJ2-5 was seen in persistent disease.

This same sample was also part of a study on T cells in Graves' hyperthyroidism and ophthalmopathy. This second study notes: First-round RT-PCR targeting the TCR CDR3 was performed with the HTBI primer set. A median approximately 6.8 months before onset, the model predicted ophthalmopathy.

This chain links TRBV28 with TRBJ2-1, with TRBD2 identical over 8 bases. This clonotype was sampled from a young woman with Graves disease. Sample: peripheral blood mononuclear cells (PBMCs), taken at new diagnosis, from a patient treated with antithyroid drugs. The chain's CDR3 is CASSLPAGALNEQFF. In DNA form, the CDR3 reads TGTGCCAGCAGCCTCCCAGCGGGAGCCCTCAATGAGCAGTTCTTC.